The sequence of this T cell receptor beta chain was determined in a study of blood T cell repertoires in COVID-19. This clone was observed a few times. Germline V gives CDR1 MNHEY, CDR2 SVGEGT. Trimming took 4 bases from V and 3 from J, leaving 12 bases between them. This CDR3 contains 14 residues. As processed by the authors: Amplified reference gene primers provided the basis for estimating nucleated cell counts. Method: immunoSEQ multiplex PCR; TCRdb's copy keeps in-frame clones and lacks some. V, J and clone size reflect that table, while D and trimming were determined from the DNA. The sample lists about 370,000 clones, approximately 88% occurring once.

The sequence was obtained from a woman in her 30s with COVID-19, enrolled during active disease. The specimen sequenced was peripheral blood. J is TRBJ1-1 and V is TRBV6-2 or TRBV6-3; D is perhaps TRBD1 (5 bases). The CDR3 region has the DNA TGTGCCAGCAGTTCCCTGGGACTTGACACTGAAGCTTTCTTT. It codes for CASSSLGLDTEAFF.